This TCR beta chain was identified in a study of read filtering for tumor transcriptome and immune sequencing. Study information: Revised staging placed eight or nine patients in R-ISS I, about 15 in II, more than 5 in III. IR-seq gave about 3.5 to 10.27 million TCR reads per sample; RNA-seq gave roughly 80 to 1273. General observations from the study: Without single-read clonotypes, shared clonotype proportions correlated more between IR-seq and RNA-seq.

V was clipped by 6 bases and J by 0 bases; unmatched bases: 6. The CDR3 extends over 15 amino acids. Germline-derived CDR1 and CDR2 are SGHVS and FQNEAQ. From approximately 400 ng of RNA, a library with molecular barcoded alpha/delta and beta/gamma adaptors was made. From the reads, TCRdb called clonotypes with MiXCR, one entry per CDR3 protein. The sample lists 100,000 to 150,000 distinct CDR3 sequences, approximately 12% seen once, with approximately 10% in the top ten. With respect to this clonotype: Its antigen is not identified. A read error may explain this, as a much larger clone is one base away.

Sampling of bone marrow took place during active disease in every patient. V usage is TRBV7-8 and J usage is TRBJ2-7, with TRBD1 matching 9 bases. This TCR was sampled from a donor aged 40 or over with multiple myeloma. The sequenced sample consisted of a population of CD138-negative cells sorted from bone marrow. The CDR3 region has the DNA TGTGCCAGCAGACAAGACAGGGGGTCCTCCTACGAGCAGTACTTC. Translation gives CASRQDRGSSYEQYF.